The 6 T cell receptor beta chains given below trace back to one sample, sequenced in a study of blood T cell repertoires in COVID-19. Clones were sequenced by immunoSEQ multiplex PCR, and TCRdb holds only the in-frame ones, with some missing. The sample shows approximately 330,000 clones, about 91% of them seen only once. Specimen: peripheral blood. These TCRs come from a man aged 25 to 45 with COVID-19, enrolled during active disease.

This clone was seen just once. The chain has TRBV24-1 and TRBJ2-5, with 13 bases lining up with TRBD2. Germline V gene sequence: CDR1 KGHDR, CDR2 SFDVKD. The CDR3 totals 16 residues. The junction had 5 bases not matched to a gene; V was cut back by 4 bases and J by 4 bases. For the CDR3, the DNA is TGTGCCACCAGTGAGGGACTAGCGGGGATGGGAGAGACCCAGTACTTC. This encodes CATSEGLAGMGETQYF.

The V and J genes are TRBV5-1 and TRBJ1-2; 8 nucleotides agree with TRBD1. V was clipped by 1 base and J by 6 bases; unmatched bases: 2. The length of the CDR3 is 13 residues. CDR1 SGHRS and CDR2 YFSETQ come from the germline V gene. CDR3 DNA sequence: TGCGCCAGCAGCTTGACGGGACAGGATGGCTACACCTTC. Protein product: CASSLTGQDGYTF. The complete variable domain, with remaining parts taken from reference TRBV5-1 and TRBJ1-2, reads KAGVTQTPRYLIKTRGQQVTLSCSPISGHRSVSWYQQTPGQGLQFLFEYFSETQRNKGNFPGRFSGRQFSNSRSEMNVSTLELGDSALYLCASSLTGQDGYTFGSGTRLTVV.

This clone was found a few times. CDR3 coding DNA: TGTGCCAGCAGTTCCCGTCGACAGGGTCAATACACCTTC. Its protein product is CASSSRRQGQYTF. The chain is built from TRBV12-3 or TRBV12-4 and TRBJ1-2; 7 bases fit TRBD1. CDR3 length equals 13 residues. V trimming: 4 bases; J trimming: 11 bases; junction bases outside the gene matches: 10.

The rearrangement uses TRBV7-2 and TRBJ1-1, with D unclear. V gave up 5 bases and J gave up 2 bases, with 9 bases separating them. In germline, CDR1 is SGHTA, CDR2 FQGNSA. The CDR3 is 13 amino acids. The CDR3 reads CASSLTINTEAFF. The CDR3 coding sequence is TGTGCCAGCAGCCTCACAATTAACACTGAAGCTTTCTTT. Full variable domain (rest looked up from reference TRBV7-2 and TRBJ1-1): GAGVSQSPSNKVTEKGKDVELRCDPISGHTALYWYRQSLGQGLEFLIYFQGNSAPDKSGLPSDRFSAERTGGSVSTLTIQRTQQEDSAVYLCASSLTINTEAFFGQGTRLTVV.

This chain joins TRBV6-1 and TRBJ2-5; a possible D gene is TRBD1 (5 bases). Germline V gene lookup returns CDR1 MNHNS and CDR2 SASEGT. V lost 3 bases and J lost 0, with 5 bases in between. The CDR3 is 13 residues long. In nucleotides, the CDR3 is TGTGCCAGCAGTGACAGGGACCAAGAGACCCAGTACTTC. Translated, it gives CASSDRDQETQYF.

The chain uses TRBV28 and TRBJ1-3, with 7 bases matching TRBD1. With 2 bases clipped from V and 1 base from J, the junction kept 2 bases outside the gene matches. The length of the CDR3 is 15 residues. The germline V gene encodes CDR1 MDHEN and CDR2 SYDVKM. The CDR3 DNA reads TGTGCCAGCAGTTTAAGACAGGGATCTGGAAACACCATATATTTT. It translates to CASSLRQGSGNTIYF.